The source of this T cell receptor beta chain is a study of blood T cell repertoires in COVID-19. Background on the study: The origin of the acute and convalescent COVID-19 samples was the United States, Italy and Spain.

How the authors handled the data: Estimation of nucleated cell counts relied on the amplification of reference gene primers. The protocol was immunoSEQ multiplex PCR, while the TCRdb copy is restricted to in-frame clones and leaves out a portion. V and J calls and clone size are given by that table; D and trimming were obtained from the DNA. Here the sample spans around 140,000 clones, less than 90% being singletons. The CDR3 is 14 amino acids. V lost 7 bases and J lost 5, with 18 bases in between. Germline V CDR1 and CDR2: MNHEY, SVGAGI. The chain is built from TRBV6-5 and TRBJ2-7; possibly TRBD2 for D (7 bases). Sequences were obtained from peripheral blood. The clonotype comes from a man in his sixties with acute or convalescent COVID-19. The CDR3 DNA sequence: TGTGCCAGCACCAAAGGGGGAGGGCGCCACGAGCAGTACTTC. It codes for CASTKGGGRHEQYF.